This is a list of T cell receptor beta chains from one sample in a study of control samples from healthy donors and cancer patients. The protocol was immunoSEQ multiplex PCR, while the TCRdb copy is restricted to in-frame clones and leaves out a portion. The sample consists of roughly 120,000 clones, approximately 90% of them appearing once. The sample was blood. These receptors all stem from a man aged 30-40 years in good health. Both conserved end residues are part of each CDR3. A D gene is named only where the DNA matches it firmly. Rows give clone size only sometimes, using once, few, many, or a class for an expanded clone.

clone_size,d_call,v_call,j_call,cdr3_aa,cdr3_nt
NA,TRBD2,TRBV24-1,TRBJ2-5,CATSDVTSGGLEETQYF,TGTGCCACCAGTGACGTTACTAGCGGGGGCTTAGAAGAGACCCAGTACTTC
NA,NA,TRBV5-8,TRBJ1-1,CASGGTGYPEAFF,TGTGCCAGCGGGGGGACGGGGTACCCTGAAGCTTTCTTT
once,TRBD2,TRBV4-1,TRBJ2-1,CASSQEGGLAGEEGQFF,TGCGCCAGCAGCCAAGAGGGCGGACTAGCGGGGGAAGAGGGGCAGTTCTTC
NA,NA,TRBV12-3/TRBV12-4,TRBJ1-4,CASSLEPNEKLFF,TGTGCCAGCAGTTTGGAGCCTAATGAAAAACTGTTTTTT
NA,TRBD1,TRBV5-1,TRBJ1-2,CASSPDGQAQNYGYTF,TGCGCCAGCAGCCCGGACGGACAGGCCCAAAACTATGGCTACACCTTC
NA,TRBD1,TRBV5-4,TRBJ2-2,CASSSGQGPAGELFF,TGTGCCAGCAGCTCCGGACAGGGGCCGGCCGGGGAGCTGTTTTTT
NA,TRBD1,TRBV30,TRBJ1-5,CAWSWSGGHQPQHF,TGTGCCTGGAGTTGGTCAGGGGGGCATCAGCCCCAGCATTTT
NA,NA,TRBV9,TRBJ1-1,CASSVASMGPEAFF,TGTGCCAGCAGCGTAGCGAGTATGGGGCCTGAAGCTTTCTTT
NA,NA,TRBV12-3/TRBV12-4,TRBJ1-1,CASSLERNTEAFF,TGTGCCAGCAGTTTAGAGAGGAACACTGAAGCTTTCTTT
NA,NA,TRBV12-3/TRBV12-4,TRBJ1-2,CASSLDFGGYTF,TGTGCCAGCAGTCTTGACTTTGGGGGCTACACCTTC
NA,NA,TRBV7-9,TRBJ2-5,CASSSYPRGQETQYF,TGTGCCAGCAGCTCCTATCCCAGGGGACAAGAGACCCAGTACTTC
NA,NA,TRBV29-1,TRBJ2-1,CSVARGNRGDEQFF,TGCAGCGTTGCGCGGGGAAATAGGGGCGATGAGCAGTTCTTC
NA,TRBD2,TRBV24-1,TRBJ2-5,CATSDFVAGGRETQYF,TGTGCCACCAGTGATTTTGTAGCGGGGGGCAGGGAGACCCAGTACTTC
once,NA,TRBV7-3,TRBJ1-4,CASSLGRGEKLFF,TGTGCCAGCAGCCTCGGGCGGGGGGAAAAACTGTTTTTT
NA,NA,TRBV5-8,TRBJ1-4,CASSLGGGSTNEKLFF,TGTGCCAGCAGCTTGGGGGGGGGATCAACTAATGAAAAACTGTTTTTT
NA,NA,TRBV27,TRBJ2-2,CASSLEASDYTGELFF,TGTGCCAGCAGTTTAGAGGCCTCAGATTACACCGGGGAGCTGTTTTTT
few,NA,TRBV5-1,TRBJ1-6,CASSLDPGANSPLHF,TGCGCCAGCAGCTTGGACCCGGGGGCAAATTCACCCCTCCACTTT
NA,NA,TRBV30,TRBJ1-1,CAWSPNSPTEAFF,TGTGCCTGGAGTCCTAACAGCCCCACTGAAGCTTTCTTT
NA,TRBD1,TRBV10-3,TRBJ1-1,CAISRQGWTEAFF,TGTGCCATCAGTCGACAGGGTTGGACTGAAGCTTTCTTT
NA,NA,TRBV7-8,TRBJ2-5,CASSLMVQETQYF,TGTGCCAGCAGCTTAATGGTCCAAGAGACCCAGTACTTC
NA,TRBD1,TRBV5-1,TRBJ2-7,CASSFRQGSNEQYF,TGCGCCAGCAGCTTTAGACAGGGCTCAAACGAGCAGTACTTC
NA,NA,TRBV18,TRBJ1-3,CASSPPNRDRNTIYF,TGTGCCAGCTCACCACCGAACAGGGACCGAAACACCATATATTTT
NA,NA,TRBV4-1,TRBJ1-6,CASRKEATRSNSPLHF,TGCGCCAGCAGGAAAGAGGCGACTAGAAGTAATTCACCCCTCCACTTT
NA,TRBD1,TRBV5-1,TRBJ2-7,CASSKAQDRGYEQYF,TGCGCCAGCAGCAAGGCCCAGGACAGGGGCTACGAGCAGTACTTC
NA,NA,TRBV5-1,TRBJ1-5,CASSLRHRVLSNQPQHF,TGCGCCAGCAGCTTACGTCATAGGGTCCTTAGCAATCAGCCCCAGCATTTT
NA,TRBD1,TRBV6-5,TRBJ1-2,CASSSTGESGYTF,TGTGCCAGCAGTTCAACAGGGGAATCCGGCTACACCTTC
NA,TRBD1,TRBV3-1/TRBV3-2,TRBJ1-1,CASSYAGTGNTEAFF,TGTGCCAGCAGCTACGCCGGGACAGGGAACACTGAAGCTTTCTTT
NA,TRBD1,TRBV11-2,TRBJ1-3,CASRPGTGGAKSGNTIYF,TGTGCCAGCAGACCAGGGACAGGGGGCGCAAAGTCTGGAAACACCATATATTTT
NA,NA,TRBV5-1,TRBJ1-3,CASSLERRGRTGNTIYF,TGCGCCAGCAGCTTGGAGCGGCGGGGCAGGACTGGAAACACCATATATTTT
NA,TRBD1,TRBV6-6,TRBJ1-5,CASSYPGQGFPQPQHF,TGTGCCAGCAGTTACCCGGGACAGGGGTTCCCTCAGCCCCAGCATTTT
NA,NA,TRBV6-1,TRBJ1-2,CASSESPLYGYTF,TGTGCCAGCAGTGAATCCCCATTATATGGCTACACCTTC
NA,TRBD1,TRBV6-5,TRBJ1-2,CASSSGTGVGGYTF,TGTGCCAGCAGCTCCGGGACAGGGGTCGGCGGCTACACCTTC
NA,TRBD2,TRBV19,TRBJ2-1,CASRRRGSGVNNEQFF,TGTGCCAGTAGGCGCAGGGGTAGCGGGGTTAACAATGAGCAGTTCTTC
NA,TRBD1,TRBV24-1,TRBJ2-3,CATSDLQGGSTDTQYF,TGTGCCACCAGTGATTTGCAAGGGGGCAGCACAGATACGCAGTATTTT
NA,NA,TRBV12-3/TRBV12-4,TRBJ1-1,CASSLEGRQGAFF,TGTGCCAGCAGCCTTGAGGGGCGTCAGGGAGCTTTCTTT
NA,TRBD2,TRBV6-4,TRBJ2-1,CASRELAGGAMNEQFF,TGTGCCAGCAGGGAACTAGCGGGGGGGGCTATGAATGAGCAGTTCTTC
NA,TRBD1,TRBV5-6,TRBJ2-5,CASSTAQGDMETQYF,TGTGCCAGCAGCACCGCCCAGGGGGATATGGAGACCCAGTACTTC
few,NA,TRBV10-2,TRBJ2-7,CASSEQAGAEYEQYF,TGCGCCAGCAGTGAGCAGGCAGGGGCGGAGTACGAGCAGTACTTC
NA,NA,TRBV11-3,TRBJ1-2,CASSATRGGYTF,TGTGCCAGCAGCGCCACAAGGGGTGGCTACACCTTC
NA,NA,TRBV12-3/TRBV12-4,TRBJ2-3,CASSFTGDTQYF,TGTGCCAGCAGTTTCACAGGAGATACGCAGTATTTT
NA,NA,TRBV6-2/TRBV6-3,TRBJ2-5,CASSYPGSWAQYF,TGTGCCAGCAGTTACCCAGGTTCTTGGGCCCAGTACTTC
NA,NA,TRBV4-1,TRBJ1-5,CASSLDREGNQPQHF,TGCGCCAGCAGCCTTGACCGGGAGGGCAATCAGCCCCAGCATTTT
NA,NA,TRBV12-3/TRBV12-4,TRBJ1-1,CASSLVQNTEAFF,TGTGCCAGCAGTTTGGTACAGAACACTGAAGCTTTCTTT
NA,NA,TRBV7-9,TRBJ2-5,CASTSLVQETQYF,TGTGCCAGCACCTCACTAGTTCAAGAGACCCAGTACTTC
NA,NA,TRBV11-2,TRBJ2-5,CASSLQVRETQYF,TGTGCCAGCAGCCTCCAGGTTCGCGAGACCCAGTACTTC
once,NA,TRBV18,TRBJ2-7,CASSPSSYEQYF,TGTGCCAGCTCACCGAGCTCCTACGAGCAGTACTTC
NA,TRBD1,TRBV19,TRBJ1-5,CASSAYGQGAIQPQHF,TGTGCCAGTAGTGCCTACGGACAGGGAGCGATTCAGCCCCAGCATTTT
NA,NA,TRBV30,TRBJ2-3,CAWSAAFGTDTQYF,TGTGCCTGGAGTGCCGCCTTTGGAACAGATACGCAGTATTTT
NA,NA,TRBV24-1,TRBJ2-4,CATSDLPTGLKYF,TGTGCCACCAGTGACCTTCCAACAGGGTTGAAGTACTTC
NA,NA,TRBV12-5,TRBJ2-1,CASTGSSYNEQFF,TGTGCTAGTACCGGCAGCTCCTACAATGAGCAGTTCTTC
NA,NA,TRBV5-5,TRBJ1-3,CASVSGVLGNTIYF,TGTGCCAGTGTTTCTGGGGTCCTCGGGAACACCATATATTTT
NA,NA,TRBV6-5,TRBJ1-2,CASSYEGGYTF,TGTGCCAGCAGTTACGAGGGTGGCTACACCTTC
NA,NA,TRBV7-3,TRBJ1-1,CASSLPGKTEAFF,TGTGCCAGCAGCTTACCGGGGAAGACTGAAGCTTTCTTT
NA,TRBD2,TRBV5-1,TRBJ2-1,CASSSLTSGSYNEQFF,TGCGCCAGCAGCTCACTCACTAGCGGATCCTACAATGAGCAGTTCTTC
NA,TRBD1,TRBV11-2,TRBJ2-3,CASSRTGLIGIRDTQYF,TGTGCCAGCAGCCGGACAGGGCTCATAGGGATACGGGATACGCAGTATTTT
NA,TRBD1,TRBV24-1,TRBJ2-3,CATSRQGADTQYF,TGTGCCACCAGCCGACAGGGGGCAGATACGCAGTATTTT
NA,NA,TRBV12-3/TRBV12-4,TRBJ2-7,CASSSHYEQYF,TGTGCCAGCAGTTCCCACTACGAGCAGTACTTC